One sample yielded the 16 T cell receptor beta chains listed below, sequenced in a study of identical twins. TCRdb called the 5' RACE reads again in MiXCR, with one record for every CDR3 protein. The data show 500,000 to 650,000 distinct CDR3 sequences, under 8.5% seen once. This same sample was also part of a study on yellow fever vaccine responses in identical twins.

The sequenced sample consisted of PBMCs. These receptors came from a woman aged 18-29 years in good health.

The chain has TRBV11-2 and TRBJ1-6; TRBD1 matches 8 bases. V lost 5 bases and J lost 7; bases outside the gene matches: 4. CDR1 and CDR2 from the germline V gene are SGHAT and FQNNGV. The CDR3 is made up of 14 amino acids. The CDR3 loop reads CASSETGDNSPLHF. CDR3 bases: TGTGCCAGCAGCGAGACAGGGGACAATTCACCCCTCCACTTT.

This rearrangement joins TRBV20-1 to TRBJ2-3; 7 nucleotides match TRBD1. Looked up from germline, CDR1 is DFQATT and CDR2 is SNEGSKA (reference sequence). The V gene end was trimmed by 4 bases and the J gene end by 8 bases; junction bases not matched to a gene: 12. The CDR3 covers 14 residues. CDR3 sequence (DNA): TGCAGTGCTAAAGAACAGGGGCACGGGCTTACGCAGTATTTT. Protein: CSAKEQGHGLTQYF.

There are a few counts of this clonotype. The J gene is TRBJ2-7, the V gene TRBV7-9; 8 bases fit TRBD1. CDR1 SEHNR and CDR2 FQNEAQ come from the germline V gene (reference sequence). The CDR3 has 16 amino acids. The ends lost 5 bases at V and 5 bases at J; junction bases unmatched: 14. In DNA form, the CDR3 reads TGTGCCAGCAGCCCGCCGACAGGGGCGCTTTTCCACGAGCAGTACGTC. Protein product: CASSPPTGALFHEQYV.

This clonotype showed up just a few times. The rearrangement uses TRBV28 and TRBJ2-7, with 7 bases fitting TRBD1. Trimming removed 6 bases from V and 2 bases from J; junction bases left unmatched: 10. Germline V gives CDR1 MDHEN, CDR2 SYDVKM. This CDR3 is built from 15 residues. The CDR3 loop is CASSTDREVAYEQYV. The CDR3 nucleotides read TGTGCCAGCAGCACAGACAGGGAAGTCGCCTACGAGCAGTACGTC.

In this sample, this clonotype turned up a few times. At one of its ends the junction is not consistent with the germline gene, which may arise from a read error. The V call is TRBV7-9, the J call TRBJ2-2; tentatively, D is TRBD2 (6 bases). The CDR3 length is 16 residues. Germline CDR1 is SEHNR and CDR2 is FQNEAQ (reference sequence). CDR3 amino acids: CASSFRGGSEGGEPFF. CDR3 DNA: TGTGCCAGCAGCTTCCGTGGTGGGAGCGAGGGCGGGGAGCCGTTTTTT.

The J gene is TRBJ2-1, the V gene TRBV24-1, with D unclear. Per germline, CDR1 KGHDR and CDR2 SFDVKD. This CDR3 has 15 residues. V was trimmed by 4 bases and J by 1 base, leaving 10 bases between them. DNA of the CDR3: TGTGCCACCAGTGACCCGAGTGGGTCCTACAATGAGCAGTTCTTC. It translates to CATSDPSGSYNEQFF.

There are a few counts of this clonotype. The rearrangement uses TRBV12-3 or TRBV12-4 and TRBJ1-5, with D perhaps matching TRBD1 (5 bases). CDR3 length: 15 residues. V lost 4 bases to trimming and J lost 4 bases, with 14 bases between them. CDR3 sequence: CASSSSAGGNQPQHF. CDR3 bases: TGTGCCAGCAGTTCCAGCGCTGGGGGAAATCAGCCCCAGCATTTT.

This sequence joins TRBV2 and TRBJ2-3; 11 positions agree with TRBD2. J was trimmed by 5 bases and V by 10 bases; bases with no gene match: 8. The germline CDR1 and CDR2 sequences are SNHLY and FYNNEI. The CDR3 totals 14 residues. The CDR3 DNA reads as TGTGCCACCTTGACTAGCGGGAACGTAGATACGCAGTATTTT. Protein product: CATLTSGNVDTQYF.

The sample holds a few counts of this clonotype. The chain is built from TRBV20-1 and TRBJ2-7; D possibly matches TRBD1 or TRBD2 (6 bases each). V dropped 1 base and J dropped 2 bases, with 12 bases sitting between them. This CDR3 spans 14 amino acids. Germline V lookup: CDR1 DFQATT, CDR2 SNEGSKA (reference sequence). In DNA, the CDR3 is TGCAGTGCTAGAGTTTGGGGGGCCACCTACGAGCAGTACGTC. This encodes CSARVWGATYEQYV.

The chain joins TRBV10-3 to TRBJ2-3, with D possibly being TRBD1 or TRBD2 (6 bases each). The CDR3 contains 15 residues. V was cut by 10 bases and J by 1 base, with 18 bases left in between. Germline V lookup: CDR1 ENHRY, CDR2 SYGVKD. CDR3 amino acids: CASQAVGGRTDTQYF. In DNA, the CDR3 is TGTGCCAGCCAAGCGGTGGGGGGCCGCACAGATACGCAGTATTTT.

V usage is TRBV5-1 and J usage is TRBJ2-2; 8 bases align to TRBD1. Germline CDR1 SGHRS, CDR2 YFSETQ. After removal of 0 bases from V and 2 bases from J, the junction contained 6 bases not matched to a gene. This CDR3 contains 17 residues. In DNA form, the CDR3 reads TGCGCCAGCAGCTTGGTCGCAGGGGGCTTCAACACCGGGGAGCTGTTTTTT. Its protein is CASSLVAGGFNTGELFF.

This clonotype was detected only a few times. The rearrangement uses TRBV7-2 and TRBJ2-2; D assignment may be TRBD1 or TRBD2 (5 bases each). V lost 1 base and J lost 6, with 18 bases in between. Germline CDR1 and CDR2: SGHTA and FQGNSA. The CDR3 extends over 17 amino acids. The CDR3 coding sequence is TGTGCCAGCAGCTTAGGCTCGGGGCAGGGCTGGGCCGGGGAGCTGTTTTTT. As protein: CASSLGSGQGWAGELFF.

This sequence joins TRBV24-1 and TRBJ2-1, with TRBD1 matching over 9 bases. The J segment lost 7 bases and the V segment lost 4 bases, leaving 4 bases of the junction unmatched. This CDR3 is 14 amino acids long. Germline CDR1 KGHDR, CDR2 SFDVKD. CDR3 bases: TGTGCCACCAGTGACCCGACAGGGGGTAATGAGCAGTTCTTC. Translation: CATSDPTGGNEQFF.

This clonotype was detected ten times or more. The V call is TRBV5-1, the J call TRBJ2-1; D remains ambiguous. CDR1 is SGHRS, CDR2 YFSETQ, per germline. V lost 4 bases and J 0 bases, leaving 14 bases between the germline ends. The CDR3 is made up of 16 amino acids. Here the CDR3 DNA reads TGCGCCAGCAGCGAGGACGCCCGGAGCTCCTACAATGAGCAGTTCTTC. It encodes CASSEDARSSYNEQFF. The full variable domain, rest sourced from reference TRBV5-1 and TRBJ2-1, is KAGVTQTPRYLIKTRGQQVTLSCSPISGHRSVSWYQQTPGQGLQFLFEYFSETQRNKGNFPGRFSGRQFSNSRSEMNVSTLELGDSALYLCASSEDARSSYNEQFFGPGTRLTVL.

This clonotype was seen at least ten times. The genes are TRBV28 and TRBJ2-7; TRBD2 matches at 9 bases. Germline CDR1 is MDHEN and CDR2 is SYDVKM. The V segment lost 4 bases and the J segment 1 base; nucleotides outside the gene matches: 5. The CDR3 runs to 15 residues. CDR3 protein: CASSSPSGRSYEQYF. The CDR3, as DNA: TGTGCCAGCAGTTCACCGAGCGGGAGGTCCTACGAGCAGTACTTC.

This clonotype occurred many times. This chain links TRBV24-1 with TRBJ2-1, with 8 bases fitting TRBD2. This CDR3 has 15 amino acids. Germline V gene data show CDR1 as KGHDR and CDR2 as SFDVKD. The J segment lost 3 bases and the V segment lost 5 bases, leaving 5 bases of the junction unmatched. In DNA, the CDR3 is TGTGCCACCAGTGGAAGCGGGAGTAACTACAATGAGCAGTTCTTC. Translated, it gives CATSGSGSNYNEQFF.